Listed below are T cell receptor beta chains from one sample, sequenced in a study of CD8+ T cells in alopecia areata. Method: immunoSEQ multiplex PCR; TCRdb's copy keeps in-frame clones and lacks some. The sample contains some 200,000 clones, about 60% of which appear only once. Here the sequenced sample was CD8+ T cells sorted from blood, taken at week 24, from a patient treated with tofacitinib. The receptors here all came from a human donor with alopecia areata. CDR3s include the opening cysteine and the closing phenylalanine or tryptophan.

v_call: TRBV7-2
j_call: TRBJ2-1
cdr3_aa: CASSLGSYNEQFF

v_call: TRBV5-1
j_call: TRBJ2-3
cdr3_aa: CASSLGRGWTDTQYF

v_call: TRBV4-1
j_call: TRBJ1-2
cdr3_aa: CASSAGLYGYTF

v_call: TRBV14
j_call: TRBJ2-7
cdr3_aa: CASSQDITSGDSYEQYF

v_call: TRBV15
j_call: TRBJ1-5
cdr3_aa: CATSAGNQPQHF

v_call: TRBV7-3
j_call: TRBJ1-2
cdr3_aa: CASSLSRGPYGYTF

v_call: TRBV6-6
j_call: TRBJ2-1
cdr3_aa: CASSYSGQGNDEQFF

v_call: TRBV27
j_call: TRBJ2-1
cdr3_aa: CASSTSPDYRRNEQFF

v_call: TRBV27
j_call: TRBJ2-1
cdr3_aa: CASSLLLSSYNEQFF

v_call: TRBV29-1
j_call: TRBJ2-7
cdr3_aa: CSVLGGGSSYEQYF

v_call: TRBV30
j_call: TRBJ2-5
cdr3_aa: CAWRARETQYF

v_call: TRBV29-1
j_call: TRBJ2-1
cdr3_aa: CSAATGNGEQFF

v_call: TRBV9
j_call: TRBJ1-2
cdr3_aa: CASDEIGYGYTF

v_call: TRBV29-1
j_call: TRBJ2-2
cdr3_aa: CSVVPGDGAGELFF

v_call: TRBV9
j_call: TRBJ2-3
cdr3_aa: CASSVGGGSDTQYF

v_call: TRBV5-1
j_call: TRBJ2-7
cdr3_aa: CASRGSSYEQYF

v_call: TRBV29-1
j_call: TRBJ2-1
cdr3_aa: CSVHRGSDEQFF

v_call: TRBV29-1
j_call: TRBJ2-7
cdr3_aa: CSVAGGDRRPYEQYF

v_call: TRBV6-6
j_call: TRBJ2-3
cdr3_aa: CASSYLLAGADTQYF

v_call: TRBV4-1
j_call: TRBJ2-1
cdr3_aa: CASSGTSSYNEQFF

v_call: TRBV14
j_call: TRBJ1-1
cdr3_aa: CASSLGPNTEAFF

v_call: TRBV30
j_call: TRBJ2-7
cdr3_aa: CAWSQGTGAHREQYF

v_call: TRBV25-1
j_call: TRBJ2-5
cdr3_aa: CASSEYWARGQETQYF

v_call: TRBV11-2
j_call: TRBJ1-1
cdr3_aa: CASSSYTEAFF

v_call: TRBV4-2
j_call: TRBJ2-5
cdr3_aa: CASSQESVVQETQYF

v_call: TRBV15
j_call: TRBJ1-5
cdr3_aa: CATTQGSQPQHF

v_call: TRBV9
j_call: TRBJ2-3
cdr3_aa: CASSFGLAGATDTQYF

v_call: TRBV5-6
j_call: TRBJ1-1
cdr3_aa: CASSLPSLNTEAFF

v_call: TRBV7-9
j_call: TRBJ2-7
cdr3_aa: CASSLGAIYEQYF

v_call: TRBV6-6
j_call: TRBJ1-5
cdr3_aa: CASSYRGQGDQPQHF

v_call: TRBV2
j_call: TRBJ2-6
cdr3_aa: CASSSSSGANVLTF

v_call: TRBV4-1
j_call: TRBJ1-2
cdr3_aa: CASSQGVSRTLYGYTF

v_call: TRBV1
j_call: TRBJ1-6
cdr3_aa: CTIVWGKDNSPLHF

v_call: TRBV7-9
j_call: TRBJ2-7
cdr3_aa: CASSLVSLPDEQYF

v_call: TRBV29-1
j_call: TRBJ2-7
cdr3_aa: CSVEGTGYEQYF

v_call: TRBV27
j_call: TRBJ2-2
cdr3_aa: CASSLAANTGELFF

v_call: TRBV6-5
j_call: TRBJ2-4
cdr3_aa: CASSTGQGGDIQYF

v_call: TRBV7-9
j_call: TRBJ1-1
cdr3_aa: CASSTKGTSEAFF

v_call: TRBV30
j_call: TRBJ2-7
cdr3_aa: CAWSTGGVSYEQYF

v_call: TRBV28
j_call: TRBJ2-5
cdr3_aa: CASSGAGETQYF

v_call: TRBV2
j_call: TRBJ2-7
cdr3_aa: CASRGVSFYEQYF

v_call: TRBV7-8
j_call: TRBJ1-5
cdr3_aa: CASSQGRNRGQPQHF

v_call: TRBV14
j_call: TRBJ2-7
cdr3_aa: CASSQDMAPTYEQYF

v_call: TRBV4-1
j_call: TRBJ1-1
cdr3_aa: CASSDGTGGPEAFF

v_call: TRBV7-9
j_call: TRBJ2-1
cdr3_aa: CASSLDPSPNEQFF

v_call: TRBV30
j_call: TRBJ1-2
cdr3_aa: CAWSPGGGYGYTF